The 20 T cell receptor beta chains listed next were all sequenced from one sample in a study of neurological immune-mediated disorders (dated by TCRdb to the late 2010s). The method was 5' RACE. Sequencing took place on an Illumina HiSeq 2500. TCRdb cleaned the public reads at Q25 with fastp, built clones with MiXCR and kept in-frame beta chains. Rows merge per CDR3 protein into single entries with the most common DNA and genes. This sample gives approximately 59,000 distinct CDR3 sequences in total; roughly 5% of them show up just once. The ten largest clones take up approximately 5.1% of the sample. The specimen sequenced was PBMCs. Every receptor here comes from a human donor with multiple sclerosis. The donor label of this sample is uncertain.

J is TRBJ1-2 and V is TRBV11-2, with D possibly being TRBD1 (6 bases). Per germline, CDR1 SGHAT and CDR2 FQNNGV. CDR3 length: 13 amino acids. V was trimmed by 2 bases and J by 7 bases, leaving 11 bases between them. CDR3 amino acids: CASSLSGGSGYTF. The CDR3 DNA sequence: TGTGCCAGCAGCTTATCGGGGGGCTCTGGCTACACCTTC.

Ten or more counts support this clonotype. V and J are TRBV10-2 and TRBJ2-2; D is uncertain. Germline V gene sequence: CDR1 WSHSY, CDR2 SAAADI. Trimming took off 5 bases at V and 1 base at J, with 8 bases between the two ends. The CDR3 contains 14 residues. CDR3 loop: CASSLQQNTGELFF. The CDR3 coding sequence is TGCGCCAGCAGTCTGCAGCAGAACACCGGGGAGCTGTTTTTT.

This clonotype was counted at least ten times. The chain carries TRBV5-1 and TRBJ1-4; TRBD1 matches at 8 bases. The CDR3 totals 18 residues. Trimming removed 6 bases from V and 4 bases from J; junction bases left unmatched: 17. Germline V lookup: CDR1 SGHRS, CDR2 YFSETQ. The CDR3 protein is CASTSGQGVTYNNEKLFF. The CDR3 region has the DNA TGCGCCAGCACCAGCGGACAGGGTGTGACCTATAATAATGAAAAACTGTTTTTT.

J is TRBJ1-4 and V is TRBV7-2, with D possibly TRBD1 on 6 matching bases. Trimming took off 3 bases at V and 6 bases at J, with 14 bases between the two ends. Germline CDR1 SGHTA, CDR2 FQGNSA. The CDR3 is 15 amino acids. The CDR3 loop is CASSFIQGSYEKLFF. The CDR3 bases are TGTGCCAGCAGCTTCATACAGGGATCTTATGAAAAACTGTTTTTT. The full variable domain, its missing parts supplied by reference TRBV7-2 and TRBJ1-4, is GAGVSQSPSNKVTEKGKDVELRCDPISGHTALYWYRQSLGQGLEFLIYFQGNSAPDKSGLPSDRFSAERTGGSVSTLTIQRTQQEDSAVYLCASSFIQGSYEKLFFGSGTQLSVL.

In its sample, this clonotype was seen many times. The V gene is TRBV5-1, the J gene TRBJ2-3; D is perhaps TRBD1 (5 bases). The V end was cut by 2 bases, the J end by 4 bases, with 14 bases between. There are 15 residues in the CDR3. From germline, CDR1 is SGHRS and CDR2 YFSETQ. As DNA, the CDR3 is TGCGCCAGCAGCTTCCGACAGATTGGGGCAGATACGCAGTATTTT. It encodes CASSFRQIGADTQYF. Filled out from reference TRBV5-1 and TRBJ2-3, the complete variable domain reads KAGVTQTPRYLIKTRGQQVTLSCSPISGHRSVSWYQQTPGQGLQFLFEYFSETQRNKGNFPGRFSGRQFSNSRSEMNVSTLELGDSALYLCASSFRQIGADTQYFGPGTRLTVL.

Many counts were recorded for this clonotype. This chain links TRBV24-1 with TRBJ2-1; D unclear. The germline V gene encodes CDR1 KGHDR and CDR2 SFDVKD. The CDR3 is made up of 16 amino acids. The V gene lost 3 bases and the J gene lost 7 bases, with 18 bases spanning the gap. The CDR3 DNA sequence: TGTGCCACCAGTGATCCTCTCGTTAACGGCCGTAATGAGCAGTTCTTC. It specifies CATSDPLVNGRNEQFF.

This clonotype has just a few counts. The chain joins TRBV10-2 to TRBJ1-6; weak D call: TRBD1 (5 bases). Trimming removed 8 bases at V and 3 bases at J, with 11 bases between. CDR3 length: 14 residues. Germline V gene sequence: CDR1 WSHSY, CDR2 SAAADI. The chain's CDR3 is CASEVGDYNSPLHF. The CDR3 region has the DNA TGCGCCAGCGAAGTAGGGGACTATAATTCACCCCTCCACTTT.

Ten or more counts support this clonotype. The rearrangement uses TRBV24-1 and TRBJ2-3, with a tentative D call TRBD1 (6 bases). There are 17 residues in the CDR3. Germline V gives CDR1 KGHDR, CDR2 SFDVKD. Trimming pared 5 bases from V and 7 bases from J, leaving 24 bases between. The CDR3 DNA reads TGTGCCACCAGTGCAACAATTACAGGGAGCCGAGGAAATACGCAGTATTTT. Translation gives CATSATITGSRGNTQYF.

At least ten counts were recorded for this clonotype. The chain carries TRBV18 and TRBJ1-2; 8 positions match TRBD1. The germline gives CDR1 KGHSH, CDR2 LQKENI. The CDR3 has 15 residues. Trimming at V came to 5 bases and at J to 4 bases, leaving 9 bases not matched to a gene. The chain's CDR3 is CASSVGQGASYGYTF. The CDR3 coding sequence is TGTGCCAGCTCAGTGGGCCAGGGGGCGAGCTATGGCTACACCTTC.

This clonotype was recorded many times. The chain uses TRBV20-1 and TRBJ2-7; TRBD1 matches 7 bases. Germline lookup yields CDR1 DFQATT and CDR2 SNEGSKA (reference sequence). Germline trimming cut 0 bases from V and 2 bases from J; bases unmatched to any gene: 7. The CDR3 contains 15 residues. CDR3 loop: CSARDSTGTAYEQYF. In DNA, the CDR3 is TGCAGTGCTAGAGATTCGACCGGGACAGCCTACGAGCAGTACTTC.

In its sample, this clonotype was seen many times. Here the CDR3 DNA reads TGCAGTGCCCCGGGACTAGCGGGGGGGCCTAAAGAGACCCAGTACTTC. Translation: CSAPGLAGGPKETQYF. The chain combines TRBV20-1 with TRBJ2-5; 16 bases match TRBD2. CDR1 DFQATT and CDR2 SNEGSKA come from the germline V gene (reference sequence). The CDR3 sequence is 16 residues long. The ends lost 6 bases at V and 3 bases at J; junction bases unmatched: 7.

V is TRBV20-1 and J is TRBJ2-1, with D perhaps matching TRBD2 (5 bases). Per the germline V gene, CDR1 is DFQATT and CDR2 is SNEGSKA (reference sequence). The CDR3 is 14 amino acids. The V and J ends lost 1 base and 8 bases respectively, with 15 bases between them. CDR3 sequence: CSARVPGRRDEQFF. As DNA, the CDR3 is TGCAGTGCTAGAGTTCCCGGAAGGCGGGATGAGCAGTTCTTC.

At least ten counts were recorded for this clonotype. As DNA, the CDR3 is TGTGCCAGCAAGGACGGGGGGGGACAGCCCCAGCATTTT. This sequence encodes CASKDGGGQPQHF. The chain carries TRBV6-2 or TRBV6-3 and TRBJ1-5; maybe TRBD1 (5 bases). CDR1 MNHEY and CDR2 SVGEGT come from the germline V gene. There are 13 residues in the CDR3. V lost 7 bases and J lost 7, with 14 bases in between.

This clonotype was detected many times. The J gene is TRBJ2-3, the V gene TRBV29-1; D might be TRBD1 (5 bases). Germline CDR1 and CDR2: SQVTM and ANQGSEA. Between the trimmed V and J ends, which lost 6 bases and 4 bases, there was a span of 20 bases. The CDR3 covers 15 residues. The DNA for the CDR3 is TGCAGCGTAGGGGCTCCTGAAGCGTGGGCAGATACGCAGTATTTT. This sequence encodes CSVGAPEAWADTQYF.

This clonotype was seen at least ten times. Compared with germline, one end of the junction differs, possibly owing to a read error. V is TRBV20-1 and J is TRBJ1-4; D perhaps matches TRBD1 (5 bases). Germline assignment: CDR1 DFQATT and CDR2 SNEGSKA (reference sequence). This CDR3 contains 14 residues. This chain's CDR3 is CSARDSLTNEKLFF. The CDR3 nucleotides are TGCAGTGCCAGAGACAGTTTAACTAATGAAAAACTGTTTTTT.

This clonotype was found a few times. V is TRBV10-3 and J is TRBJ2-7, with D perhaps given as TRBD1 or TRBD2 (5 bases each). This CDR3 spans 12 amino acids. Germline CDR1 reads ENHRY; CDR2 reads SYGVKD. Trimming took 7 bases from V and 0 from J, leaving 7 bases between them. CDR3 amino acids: CAIKGSSYEQYF. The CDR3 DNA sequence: TGTGCCATCAAGGGGAGCTCCTACGAGCAGTACTTC.

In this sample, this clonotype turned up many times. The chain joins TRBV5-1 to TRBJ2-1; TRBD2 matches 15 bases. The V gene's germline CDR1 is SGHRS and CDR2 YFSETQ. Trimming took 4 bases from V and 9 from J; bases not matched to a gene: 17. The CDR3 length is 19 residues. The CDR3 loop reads CASSPGAIGLAGGVGEQFF. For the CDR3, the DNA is TGCGCCAGCAGCCCCGGAGCTATCGGACTAGCGGGGGGGGTCGGTGAGCAGTTCTTC.

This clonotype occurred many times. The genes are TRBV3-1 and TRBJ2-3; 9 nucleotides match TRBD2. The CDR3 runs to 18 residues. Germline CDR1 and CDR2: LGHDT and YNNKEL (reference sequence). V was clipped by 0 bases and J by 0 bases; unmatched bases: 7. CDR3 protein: CASSQDLRLAGSTDTQYF. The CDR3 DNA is TGTGCCAGCAGCCAAGACCTCAGGCTAGCGGGGAGCACAGATACGCAGTATTTT.

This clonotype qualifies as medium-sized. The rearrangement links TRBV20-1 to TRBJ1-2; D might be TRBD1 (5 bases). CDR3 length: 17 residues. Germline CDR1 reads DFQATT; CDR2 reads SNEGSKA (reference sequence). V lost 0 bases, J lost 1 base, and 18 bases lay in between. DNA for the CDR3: TGCAGTGCTAGAGATCCGGGAGAGGCAGGGATTAACTATGGCTACACCTTC. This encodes CSARDPGEAGINYGYTF.

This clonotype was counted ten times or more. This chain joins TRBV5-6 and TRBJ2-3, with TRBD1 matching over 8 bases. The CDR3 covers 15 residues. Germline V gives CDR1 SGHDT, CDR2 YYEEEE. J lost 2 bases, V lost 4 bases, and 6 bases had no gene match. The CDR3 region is CASSIGQGSTDTQYF. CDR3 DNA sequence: TGTGCCAGCAGCATCGGACAGGGATCCACAGATACGCAGTATTTT.